This paragraph reports one TCR beta chain. Anyone with autoimmune disease history or systemic immunosuppression was excluded. This record belongs to a study of OX40 agonist ivuxolimab in advanced cancers. Study as a whole: Each patient was given ivuxolimab into a vein every 2 weeks, at 0.01 to 10 mg/kg. Hepatocellular carcinoma, melanoma, renal cell or head and neck cancer was diagnosed in the dose-escalation patients.

Clones were sequenced by immunoSEQ multiplex PCR, and TCRdb holds only the in-frame ones, with some missing. The sample includes 95,000 to 100,000 clones, about 92% of them seen just once. The origin of this receptor is an adult with an advanced solid tumor such as melanoma, head and neck, liver or kidney cancer. The material was CD4+ or CD8+ T cells sorted from blood, obtained in a trial of the OX40 agonist ivuxolimab.

CDR3 DNA sequence: TGTGCCAGCAGCCAAGATGAGTCCAGAGGGACCCAGTACTTC. Protein product: CASSQDESRGTQYF. V and J are TRBV14 and TRBJ2-5; D not certain. Germline V gene lookup returns CDR1 SGHDN and CDR2 FVKESK. The V end was cut by 0 bases, the J end by 7 bases, with 12 bases between. The CDR3 consists of 14 residues.